The 27 T cell receptor beta chains in this list originate from one sample, sequenced in a study of T cell changes during pregnancy in multiple sclerosis. Profiling relied on immunoSEQ multiplex PCR, and the TCRdb table lists in-frame clones only, not all of them. The sample has around 100,000 clones, 91% seen once; the top ten hold 2.5% to 4%. The source material was peripheral blood, sampled in the second trimester of pregnancy. These receptors came from a female donor with multiple sclerosis, enrolled in a pregnancy study.

The DNA for the CDR3 is TGTGCCAGCAGCCCTGGGACAGGGGCTTTATACGAGCAGTACTTC. Translating it yields CASSPGTGALYEQYF. The chain links TRBV7-9 to TRBJ2-7, with 10 nucleotides matching TRBD1. CDR1 and CDR2 (germline): SEHNR, FQNEAQ (reference sequence). The CDR3 is 15 residues long. After removal of 5 bases from V and 4 bases from J, the junction contained 8 bases not matched to a gene.

This chain connects TRBV4-1 to TRBJ1-2; 7 bases are shared with TRBD1. This CDR3 comprises 13 residues. The germline CDR1 and CDR2 sequences are MGHRA and YSYEKL. The J segment lost 8 bases and the V segment lost 8 bases, leaving 11 bases of the junction unmatched. CDR3 bases: TGCGCCAGCGGGGCCGTAAGGGGGCGCGGCTACACCTTC. It encodes CASGAVRGRGYTF.

This chain connects TRBV6-5 to TRBJ1-1, with 7 bases matching TRBD1. The CDR3 covers 12 residues. Germline V gene lookup returns CDR1 MNHEY and CDR2 SVGAGI. V lost 6 bases and J lost 8; bases outside the gene matches: 6. The CDR3 region is CASSLDREEAFF. CDR3 sequence (DNA): TGTGCCAGCAGCCTTGACAGGGAGGAAGCTTTCTTT.

The CDR3 spells CASSQGATGGAATQYF. CDR3 coding DNA: TGCGCCAGCAGCCAAGGCGCGACAGGGGGGGCAGCTACGCAGTATTTT. The V call is TRBV4-1, the J call TRBJ2-3, with 9 bases that match TRBD1. CDR1 MGHRA and CDR2 YSYEKL come from the germline V gene. The CDR3 runs to 16 residues. J was trimmed by 8 bases and V by 1 base; bases with no gene match: 10.

The gene calls are TRBV28 and TRBJ1-1, with D perhaps matching TRBD1 (6 bases). This CDR3 region has 13 residues. Per germline, CDR1 MDHEN and CDR2 SYDVKM. The germline V and J ends were trimmed by 6 bases and 3 bases, with 11 bases remaining between them. This CDR3 reads CASRPDSYTEAFF. CDR3 bases: TGTGCCAGCAGACCGGACAGCTACACTGAAGCTTTCTTT.

The chain carries TRBV7-3 and TRBJ2-1, with 9 bases aligning to TRBD2. The junction had 6 bases not matched to a gene; V was cut back by 5 bases and J by 4 bases. Germline V gives CDR1 SGHTA, CDR2 FQGTGA. The CDR3 spans 15 residues. Here the CDR3 DNA reads TGTGCCAGCAGCCATGGCGGGAGGGGGTACAATGAGCAGTTCTTC. As protein: CASSHGGRGYNEQFF.

The chain links TRBV14 to TRBJ2-1; D uncertain. Between the trimmed V and J ends, which lost 0 bases and 4 bases, there was a span of 13 bases. Germline CDR1 is SGHDN and CDR2 is FVKESK. This CDR3 spans 16 amino acids. As DNA, the CDR3 is TGTGCCAGCAGCCAAGATTGGGCAACCTATTACAATGAGCAGTTCTTC. Translating gives CASSQDWATYYNEQFF.

This clone was observed a single time. This chain links TRBV9 with TRBJ2-1; 7 positions match TRBD2. CDR1 is SGDLS, CDR2 YYNGEE, per germline. With V trimmed by 7 bases and J by 9 bases, 7 bases remained unmatched. The CDR3 length is 12 residues. CDR3 amino acids: CASSTTGGEQFF. In nucleotides, the CDR3 is TGTGCCAGCTCCACGACGGGGGGTGAGCAGTTCTTC.

The gene calls are TRBV27 and TRBJ2-7; a possible D gene is TRBD2 (6 bases). The CDR3 totals 13 residues. Germline V lookup: CDR1 MNHEY, CDR2 SMNVEV (reference sequence). With 5 bases removed from V and 3 bases from J, the gap between germline ends came to 11 bases. The CDR3 DNA sequence: TGTGCCAGCAGTCCGGGACTGATCTACGAGCAGTACTTC. Translated: CASSPGLIYEQYF.

This chain links TRBV7-9 with TRBJ2-7, with D possibly being TRBD1 (5 bases). The V end was cut by 5 bases, the J end by 6 bases, with 14 bases between. The length of the CDR3 is 13 residues. The germline CDR1 and CDR2 sequences are SEHNR and FQNEAQ (reference sequence). CDR3 in amino acids: CASSPGQGGEQYF. The CDR3 bases are TGTGCCAGCAGCCCCGGCCAGGGCGGCGAGCAGTACTTC.

The rearrangement uses TRBV2 and TRBJ1-1; no reliable D call. The ends were cut back, 6 bases at V and 4 bases at J, with 15 bases in the middle. Germline lookup yields CDR1 SNHLY and CDR2 FYNNEI. The CDR3 has 14 residues. This CDR3 reads CASRVRVLGTEAFF. The CDR3 bases are TGTGCCAGCAGAGTCCGGGTATTGGGCACTGAAGCTTTCTTT. The full variable domain, with the rest looked up from reference TRBV2 and TRBJ1-1, is EPEVTQTPSHQVTQMGQEVILRCVPISNHLYFYWYRQILGQKVEFLVSFYNNEISEKSEIFDDQFSVERPDGSNFTLKIRSTKLEDSAMYFCASRVRVLGTEAFFGQGTRLTVV.

V gene TRBV28 combines with J gene TRBJ2-7, with D unclear. With 10 bases removed from V and 1 base from J, the gap between germline ends came to 11 bases. The CDR3 is 12 amino acids. Germline values: CDR1 MDHEN, CDR2 SYDVKM. DNA of the CDR3: TGTGCCACCTCGGCACAGTCCTACGAGCAGTACTTC. It is translated as CATSAQSYEQYF.

This clone was found once. The chain is built from TRBV7-9 and TRBJ2-1; TRBD2 matches 7 bases. V was clipped by 6 bases and J by 9 bases; unmatched bases: 8. Germline assignment: CDR1 SEHNR and CDR2 FQNEAQ (reference sequence). The CDR3 has 13 residues. CDR3 DNA sequence: TGTGCCAGCAGTTGGGGGGGTCCCGGTGAGCAGTTCTTC. It translates to CASSWGGPGEQFF.

The gene calls are TRBV2 and TRBJ1-4; tentatively, D is TRBD1 (6 bases). V was trimmed by 6 bases and J by 5 bases, leaving 10 bases between them. This CDR3 comprises 13 residues. Germline CDR1 SNHLY, CDR2 FYNNEI. The CDR3 here is CASRVDRNEKLFF. In nucleotides, the CDR3 is TGTGCCAGCAGGGTCGACAGGAATGAAAAACTGTTTTTT.

This sequence joins TRBV19 and TRBJ2-7, with 7 nucleotides matching TRBD1. The junction had 10 bases not matched to a gene; V was cut back by 4 bases and J by 4 bases. The CDR3 extends over 15 amino acids. Germline V gene lookup returns CDR1 LNHDA and CDR2 SQIVND (reference sequence). CDR3 amino acids: CASSTRIGGSYEQYF. CDR3 DNA: TGTGCCAGTAGTACCCGGATAGGGGGCTCATACGAGCAGTACTTC. Variable domain in full (rest from reference TRBV19 and TRBJ2-7): DGGITQSPKYLFRKEGQNVTLSCEQNLNHDAMYWYRQDPGQGLRLIYYSQIVNDFQKGDIAEGYSVSREKKESFPLTVTSAQKNPTAFYLCASSTRIGGSYEQYFGPGTRLTVT.

V and J are TRBV7-2 and TRBJ2-5; D perhaps matches TRBD1 (6 bases). V was cut by 8 bases and J by 5 bases, with 15 bases left in between. The CDR3 is made up of 13 amino acids. Germline-derived CDR1 and CDR2 are SGHTA and FQGNSA. CDR3 sequence: CASAPGVGETQYF. CDR3 DNA: TGTGCCAGCGCCCCAGGGGTTGGGGAGACCCAGTACTTC. The full variable domain, completed using reference TRBV7-2 and TRBJ2-5, is GAGVSQSPSNKVTEKGKDVELRCDPISGHTALYWYRQSLGQGLEFLIYFQGNSAPDKSGLPSDRFSAERTGGSVSTLTIQRTQQEDSAVYLCASAPGVGETQYFGPGTRLLVL.

J is TRBJ1-1 and V is TRBV25-1; the match to TRBD1 covers 10 bases. CDR3 length: 17 residues. From germline, CDR1 is MGHDK and CDR2 SYGVNS. The V segment lost 4 bases and the J segment 4 bases; nucleotides outside the gene matches: 12. CDR3 DNA sequence: TGTGCCAGCAGTGGGGAGGGGACAGGGGACCTGGGCACTGAAGCTTTCTTT. This codes for CASSGEGTGDLGTEAFF.

This clone has only a few counts. V and J are TRBV5-6 and TRBJ1-5, with D possibly being TRBD1 (6 bases). Trimming took 4 bases from V and 4 from J, leaving 12 bases between them. This CDR3 is 14 amino acids long. Germline V gene sequence: CDR1 SGHDT, CDR2 YYEEEE. CDR3 bases: TGTGCCAGCAGCGGGGGACACCCGAATCAGCCCCAGCATTTT. It is translated as CASSGGHPNQPQHF.

The gene calls are TRBV28 and TRBJ2-5; D is perhaps TRBD2 (6 bases). Trimming cost V 6 bases and J 2 bases, with 10 bases left between them. Looked up from germline, CDR1 is MDHEN and CDR2 is SYDVKM. The CDR3 covers 13 residues. CDR3 sequence: CASSPREQETQYF. In DNA, the CDR3 is TGTGCCAGCAGCCCCCGGGAGCAAGAGACCCAGTACTTC.

CDR3 nucleotides: TGTGCCTGGAGCCTAGCCGGGACAGGGAGCTCTGGAAACACCATATATTTT. Encoded protein: CAWSLAGTGSSGNTIYF. The V and J genes are TRBV30 and TRBJ1-3, with TRBD1 identical over 9 bases. The CDR3 totals 17 residues. Trimming took 3 bases from V and 0 from J; bases not matched to a gene: 9. Per germline, CDR1 GTSNPN and CDR2 SVGIG (reference sequence).

V gene TRBV6-5 combines with J gene TRBJ2-3; maybe TRBD2 (5 bases). CDR3 length: 14 amino acids. Trimming left V 4 bases short and J 9 bases short, with 17 bases between. CDR1 is MNHEY and CDR2 is SVGAGI in the germline V gene. The chain's CDR3 is CASSSRLPGDTQYF. CDR3 bases: TGTGCCAGCAGTTCGAGACTACCGGGCGACACGCAGTATTTT.

The V gene is TRBV28, the J gene TRBJ2-7; D unclear. The CDR3 totals 12 residues. V shed 1 base and J shed 4 bases, with 5 bases lying between them. Germline V lookup: CDR1 MDHEN, CDR2 SYDVKM. For the CDR3, the DNA is TGTGCCAGCAGTTTATTAGAGTACGAGCAGTACTTC. It specifies CASSLLEYEQYF.

The V gene is TRBV19, the J gene TRBJ1-4, with 8 bases identical to TRBD1. The CDR3 totals 17 residues. With 2 bases clipped from V and 2 bases from J, the junction kept 7 bases outside the gene matches. CDR1 and CDR2 from the germline V gene are LNHDA and SQIVND (reference sequence). Here the CDR3 reads CASSIKYRGTTNEKLFF. CDR3 sequence (DNA): TGTGCCAGTAGTATAAAGTACAGGGGGACGACTAATGAAAAACTGTTTTTT.

CDR3 region: CASSGLGTINGELFF. CDR3 DNA: TGTGCCAGCAGCGGACTCGGGACTATTAACGGGGAGCTGTTTTTT. The V and J genes are TRBV5-5 and TRBJ2-2, with TRBD2 matching over 7 bases. The CDR3 is 15 residues long. Germline values: CDR1 SGHKS, CDR2 YYEKEE (reference sequence). The J segment lost 7 bases and the V segment lost 4 bases, leaving 10 bases of the junction unmatched.

About this clone itself: The same CDR3 also results from other DNA sequences found in this sample. This chain links TRBV27 with TRBJ1-5; 8 bases map to TRBD1. Per the germline V gene, CDR1 is MNHEY and CDR2 is SMNVEV (reference sequence). Trimming removed 2 bases from V and 4 bases from J; junction bases left unmatched: 1. The CDR3 length is 14 residues. In DNA, the CDR3 is TGTGCCAGCAGTTTAACAGGGGGGAATCAGCCCCAGCATTTT. It codes for CASSLTGGNQPQHF.

In its sample, this clone was seen a few times. This rearrangement joins TRBV7-8 to TRBJ2-2; 7 positions agree with TRBD2. J gave up 2 bases and V 6 bases, and 6 bases lay outside the gene matches. Germline-derived CDR1 and CDR2 are SGHVS and FQNEAQ. The CDR3 extends over 15 amino acids. The CDR3 here is CASRPASGNTGELFF. CDR3 DNA sequence: TGTGCCAGCAGACCCGCTAGCGGTAACACCGGGGAGCTGTTTTTT.

V usage is TRBV5-8 and J usage is TRBJ2-2, with a weak D call TRBD2 (5 bases). Between the trimmed V and J ends, which lost 1 base and 8 bases, there was a span of 15 bases. Germline-derived CDR1 and CDR2 are SGHTS and YDEGEE. The CDR3 consists of 15 residues. CDR3 in amino acids: CASSLRFLSGGELFF. In DNA form, the CDR3 reads TGTGCCAGCAGCTTGAGGTTCCTGTCGGGGGGGGAGCTGTTTTTT.